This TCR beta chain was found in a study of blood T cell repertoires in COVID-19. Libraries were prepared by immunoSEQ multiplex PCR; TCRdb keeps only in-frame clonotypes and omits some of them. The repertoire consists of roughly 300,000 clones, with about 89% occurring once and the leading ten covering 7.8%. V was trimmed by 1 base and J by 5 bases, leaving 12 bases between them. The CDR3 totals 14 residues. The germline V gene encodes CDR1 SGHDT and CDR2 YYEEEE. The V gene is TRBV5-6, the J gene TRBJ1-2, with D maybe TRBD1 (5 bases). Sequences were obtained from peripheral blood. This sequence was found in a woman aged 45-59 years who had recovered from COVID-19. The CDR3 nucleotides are TGTGCCAGCAGCTTGATCTCCAGGGTTTATGGCTACACCTTC. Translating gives CASSLISRVYGYTF.